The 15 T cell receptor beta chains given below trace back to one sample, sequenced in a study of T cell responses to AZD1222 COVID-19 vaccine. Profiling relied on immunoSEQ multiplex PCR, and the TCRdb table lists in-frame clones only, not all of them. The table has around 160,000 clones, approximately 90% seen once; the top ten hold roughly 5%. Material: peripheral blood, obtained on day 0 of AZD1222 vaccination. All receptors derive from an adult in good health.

The CDR3 coding sequence is TGTGCCAGCAGTTTAGCGGCCGGGGAGCTGTTTTTT. It yields the protein CASSLAAGELFF. The chain employs TRBV12-3 or TRBV12-4 and TRBJ2-2; D gene uncertain. The CDR3 runs 12 residues. Trimming removed 0 bases from V and 6 bases from J, with 2 bases in between.

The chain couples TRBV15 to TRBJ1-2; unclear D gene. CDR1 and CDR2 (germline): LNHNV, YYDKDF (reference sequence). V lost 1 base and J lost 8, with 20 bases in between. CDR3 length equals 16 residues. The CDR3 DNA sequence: TGTGCCACCAGCAGAGGCCCGCTGGAGGGAATTCAAGGCTACACCTTC. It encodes CATSRGPLEGIQGYTF.

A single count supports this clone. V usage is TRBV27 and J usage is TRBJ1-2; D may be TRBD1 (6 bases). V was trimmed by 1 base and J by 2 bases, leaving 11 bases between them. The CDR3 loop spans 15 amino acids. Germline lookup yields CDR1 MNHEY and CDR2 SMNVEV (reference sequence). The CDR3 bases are TGTGCCAGCAGTTTATACGCAGGGGCAAACTATGGCTACACCTTC. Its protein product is CASSLYAGANYGYTF.

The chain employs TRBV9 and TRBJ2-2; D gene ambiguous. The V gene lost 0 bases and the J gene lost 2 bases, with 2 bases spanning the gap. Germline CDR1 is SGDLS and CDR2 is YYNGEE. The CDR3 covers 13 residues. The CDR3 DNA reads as TGTGCCAGCAGCGTAGGTAACACCGGGGAGCTGTTTTTT. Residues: CASSVGNTGELFF.

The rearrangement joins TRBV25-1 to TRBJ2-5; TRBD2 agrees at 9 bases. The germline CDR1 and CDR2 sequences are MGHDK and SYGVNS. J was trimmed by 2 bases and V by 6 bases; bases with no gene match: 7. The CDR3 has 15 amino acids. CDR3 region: CASRKAGGYQETQYF. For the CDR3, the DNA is TGTGCCAGCAGAAAAGCGGGGGGCTATCAAGAGACCCAGTACTTC.

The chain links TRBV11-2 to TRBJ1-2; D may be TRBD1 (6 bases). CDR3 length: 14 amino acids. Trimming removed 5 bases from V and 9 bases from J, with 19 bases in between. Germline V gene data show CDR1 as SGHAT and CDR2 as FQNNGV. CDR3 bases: TGTGCCAGCAGCCCGCGCAGGGGAGGGCCGAGCTACACCTTC. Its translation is CASSPRRGGPSYTF.

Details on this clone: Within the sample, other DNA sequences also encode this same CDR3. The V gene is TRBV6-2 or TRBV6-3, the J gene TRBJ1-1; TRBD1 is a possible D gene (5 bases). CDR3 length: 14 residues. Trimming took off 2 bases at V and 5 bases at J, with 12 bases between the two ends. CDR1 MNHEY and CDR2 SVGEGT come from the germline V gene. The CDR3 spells CASSYTPGVTEAFF. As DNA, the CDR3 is TGTGCCAGCAGTTACACCCCGGGGGTTACTGAAGCTTTCTTT.

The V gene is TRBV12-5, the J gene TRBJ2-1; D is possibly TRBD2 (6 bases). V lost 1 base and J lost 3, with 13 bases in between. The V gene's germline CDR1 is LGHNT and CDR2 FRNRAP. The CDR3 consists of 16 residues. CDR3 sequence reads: CASGLDGTYLYNEQFF. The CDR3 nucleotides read TGTGCTAGTGGTTTGGACGGGACTTACCTCTACAATGAGCAGTTCTTC.

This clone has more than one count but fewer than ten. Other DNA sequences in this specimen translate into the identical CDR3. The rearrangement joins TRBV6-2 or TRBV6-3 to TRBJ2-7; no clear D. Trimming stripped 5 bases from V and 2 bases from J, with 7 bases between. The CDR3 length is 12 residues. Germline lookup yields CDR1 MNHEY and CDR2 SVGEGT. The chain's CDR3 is CASSPSPYEQYF. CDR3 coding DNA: TGTGCCAGCAGTCCAAGTCCCTACGAGCAGTACTTC.

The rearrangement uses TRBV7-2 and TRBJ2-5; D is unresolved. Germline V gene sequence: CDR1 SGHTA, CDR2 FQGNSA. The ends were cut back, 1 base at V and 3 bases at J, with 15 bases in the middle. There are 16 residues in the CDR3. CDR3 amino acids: CASSLEWSAGKETQYF. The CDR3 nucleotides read TGTGCCAGCAGCTTAGAGTGGTCAGCAGGAAAAGAGACCCAGTACTTC.

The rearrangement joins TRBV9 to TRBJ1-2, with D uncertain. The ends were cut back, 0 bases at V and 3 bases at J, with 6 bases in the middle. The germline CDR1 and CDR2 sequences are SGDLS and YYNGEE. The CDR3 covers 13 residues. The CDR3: CASSVATDYGYTF. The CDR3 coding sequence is TGTGCCAGCAGCGTAGCAACAGACTATGGCTACACCTTC.

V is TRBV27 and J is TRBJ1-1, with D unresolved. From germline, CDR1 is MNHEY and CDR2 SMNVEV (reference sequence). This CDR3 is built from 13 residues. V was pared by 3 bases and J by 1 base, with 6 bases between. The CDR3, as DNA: TGTGCCAGCAGTTTTATAGGGAACACTGAAGCTTTCTTT. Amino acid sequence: CASSFIGNTEAFF.

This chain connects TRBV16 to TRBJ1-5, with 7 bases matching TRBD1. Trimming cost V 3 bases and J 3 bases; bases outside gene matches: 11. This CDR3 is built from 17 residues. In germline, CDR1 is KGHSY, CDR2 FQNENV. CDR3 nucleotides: TGTGCCAGCAGCCATAGAGGGGGCCCGGTTCCCAATCAGCCCCAGCATTTT. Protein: CASSHRGGPVPNQPQHF. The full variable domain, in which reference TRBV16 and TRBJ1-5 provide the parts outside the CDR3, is GEEVAQTPKHLVRGEGQKAKLYCAPIKGHSYVFWYQQVLKNEFKFLISFQNENVFDETGMPKERFSAKCLPNSPCSLEIQATKLEDSAVYFCASSHRGGPVPNQPQHFGDGTRLSIL.

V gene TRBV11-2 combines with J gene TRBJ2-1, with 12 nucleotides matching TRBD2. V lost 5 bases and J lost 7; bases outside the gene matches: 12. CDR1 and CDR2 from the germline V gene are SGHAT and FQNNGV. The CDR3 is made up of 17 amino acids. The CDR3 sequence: CASSPTVLAGGQNEQFF. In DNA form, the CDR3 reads TGTGCCAGCAGCCCTACTGTACTAGCGGGAGGTCAGAATGAGCAGTTCTTC.

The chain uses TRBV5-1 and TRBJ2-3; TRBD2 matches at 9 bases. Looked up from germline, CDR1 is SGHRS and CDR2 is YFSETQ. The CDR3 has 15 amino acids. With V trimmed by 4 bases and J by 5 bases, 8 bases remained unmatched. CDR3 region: CASSLLAGEGDTQYF. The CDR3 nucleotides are TGCGCCAGCAGCCTATTAGCGGGGGAGGGAGATACGCAGTATTTT.